This TCR beta chain was sequenced for a study of neurological immune-mediated disorders. cDNA synthesis was performed by 5'RACE with 10-nucleotide random UMIs. From the 5' RACE reads, TCRdb called clonotypes with MiXCR, one entry per CDR3 protein. This table holds roughly 38,000 distinct CDR3 sequences, over 2% found once. The sample holds many counts of this clonotype. The target antigen is unknown. For the unsorted libraries, 2 million PBMCs stored at -80 C served as input. Notes on the study in general: Phylogenetic grouping assigned the repertoires of 18 of 34 multiple sclerosis patients to a single cluster of related CDR3 sequences. This cluster may be a repertoire-level signature.

The material sequenced was PBMCs. The source of this sequence is a man in his thirties or forties with multiple sclerosis.

The CDR3 DNA reads as TGTGCCAGCAGTTTTGTAGCGGGAGGTGCAGAGACCCAGTACTTC. Translated: CASSFVAGGAETQYF. The gene calls are TRBV12-3 or TRBV12-4 and TRBJ2-5, with 10 nucleotides matching TRBD2. V was pared by 3 bases and J by 4 bases, with 5 bases of the junction left unmatched. The CDR3 totals 15 residues.